Detailed here is one T cell receptor beta chain. Germline lookup yields CDR1 MNHEY and CDR2 SVGEGT. V was cut by 2 bases and J by 5 bases, with 7 bases left in between. CDR3 length: 13 residues. The sample is drawn from a study of blood T cell repertoires in COVID-19. On the study more broadly: Both acute and convalescent COVID-19 samples were obtained from the United States, Italy and Spain. In each case, the material was cDNA or gDNA derived from T cells, B-cell-depleted T cells, or PBMCs.

TCRdb's table, derived via immunoSEQ multiplex PCR, lists solely in-frame clones and lacks some. This sample has about 40,000 clones, with roughly 88% found just once. The chain joins TRBV6-2 or TRBV6-3 to TRBJ1-5; no clear D gene. The clonotype comes from a man aged 55 to 70 with active COVID-19. The sequencing input was peripheral blood. In DNA, the CDR3 is TGTGCCAGCAGTTACGCGGAGCATCAGCCCCAGCATTTT. It is translated as CASSYAEHQPQHF.